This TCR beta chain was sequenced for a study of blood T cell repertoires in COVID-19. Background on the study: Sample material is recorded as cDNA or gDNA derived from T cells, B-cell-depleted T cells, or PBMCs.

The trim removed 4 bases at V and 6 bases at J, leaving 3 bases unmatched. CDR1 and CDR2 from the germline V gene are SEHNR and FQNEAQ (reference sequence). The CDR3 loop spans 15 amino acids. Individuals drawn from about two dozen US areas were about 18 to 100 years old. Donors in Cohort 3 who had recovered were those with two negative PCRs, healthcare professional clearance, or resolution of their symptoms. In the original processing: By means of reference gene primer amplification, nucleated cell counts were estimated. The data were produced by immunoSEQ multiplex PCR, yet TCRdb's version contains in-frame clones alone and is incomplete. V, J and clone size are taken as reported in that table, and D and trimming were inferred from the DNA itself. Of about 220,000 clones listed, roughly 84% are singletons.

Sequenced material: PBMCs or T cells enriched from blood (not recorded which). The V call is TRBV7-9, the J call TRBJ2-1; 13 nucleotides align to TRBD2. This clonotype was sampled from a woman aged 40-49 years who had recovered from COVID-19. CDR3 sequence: CASSSWTSGSNEQFF. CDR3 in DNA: TGTGCCAGCAGCTCCTGGACTAGCGGGAGCAATGAGCAGTTCTTC.